The 30 T cell receptor beta chains presented below share a single source sample, sequenced in a study of blood T cell repertoires in COVID-19. Libraries were prepared by immunoSEQ multiplex PCR; TCRdb keeps only in-frame clonotypes and omits some of them. The data contain some 83,000 clones, about 86% of them singletons. Sequencing was performed on peripheral blood. These receptors all come from an elderly man with acute or convalescent COVID-19.

V and J are TRBV4-2 and TRBJ1-1; a weak D match, TRBD1 (6 bases). The ends were cut back, 6 bases at V and 11 bases at J, with 16 bases in the middle. In germline, CDR1 is LGHNA, CDR2 YNFKEQ. The CDR3 covers 12 residues. The CDR3 DNA follows: TGTGCCAGCAGGCATGGGGGCAGTAGTGCTTTCTTT. Protein product: CASRHGGSSAFF.

A single count supports this clone. V usage is TRBV6-5 and J usage is TRBJ1-1; 7 bases match TRBD1. The germline CDR1 and CDR2 sequences are MNHEY and SVGAGI. V lost 8 bases, J lost 3 bases, and 9 bases stayed unmatched. This CDR3 has 14 residues. The DNA of the CDR3 is TGTGCCAGCGAACCACGACAGGGTGACACTGAAGCTTTCTTT. It yields the protein CASEPRQGDTEAFF.

The chain joins TRBV6-5 to TRBJ1-2; tentatively, D is TRBD1 (6 bases). CDR1 and CDR2 from the germline V gene are MNHEY and SVGAGI. V gave up 6 bases and J gave up 1 base, with 9 bases separating them. The CDR3 totals 13 residues. Here the CDR3 DNA reads TGTGCCAGCAGACGACAGGTTAACTATGGCTACACCTTC. Encoded protein: CASRRQVNYGYTF.

The rearrangement links TRBV18 to TRBJ1-6; 7 bases fit TRBD1. This CDR3 contains 16 residues. Trimming cost V 5 bases and J 3 bases; bases outside gene matches: 7. Germline values: CDR1 KGHSH, CDR2 LQKENI. CDR3 nucleotides: TGTGCCAGCTCAACTGGGACAGCCTACTATAATTCACCCCTCCACTTT. As protein: CASSTGTAYYNSPLHF.

The chain is built from TRBV5-1 and TRBJ1-2; no firm D call. The germline gives CDR1 SGHRS, CDR2 YFSETQ. The germline V and J ends were trimmed by 0 bases and 0 bases, with 9 bases remaining between them. The CDR3 is 15 amino acids. The CDR3 loop reads CASSLGGSANYGYTF. The DNA of the CDR3 is TGCGCCAGCAGCTTGGGTGGCAGCGCTAACTATGGCTACACCTTC.

V gene TRBV28 combines with J gene TRBJ1-5; D uncertain. Trimming removed 5 bases from V and 6 bases from J, with 17 bases in between. Germline V CDR1 and CDR2: MDHEN, SYDVKM. The CDR3 contains 15 residues. In DNA form, the CDR3 reads TGTGCCAGCAGTGCTCAGTTAGGAGGATTTCAGCCCCAGCATTTT. Its protein product is CASSAQLGGFQPQHF.

The genes are TRBV4-1 and TRBJ1-4; D may be TRBD1 (6 bases). V was pared by 4 bases and J by 7 bases, with 10 bases between. CDR1 and CDR2 (germline): MGHRA, YSYEKL. The CDR3 totals 13 residues. CDR3 nucleotide sequence: TGCGCCAGCAGCCCACAGGGAAGTGAAAAACTGTTTTTT. Encoded protein: CASSPQGSEKLFF.

The chain carries TRBV5-1 and TRBJ2-1, with D perhaps TRBD1 (6 bases). Germline V CDR1 and CDR2: SGHRS, YFSETQ. The V end lost 0 bases, the J end lost 4 bases, and 14 bases lay between the germline ends. This CDR3 has 16 amino acids. CDR3 loop: CASSLGQGSMYNEQFF. The CDR3 DNA is TGCGCCAGCAGCTTGGGGCAGGGGAGCATGTACAATGAGCAGTTCTTC.

This clone showed up just a few times. This chain uses TRBV7-2 with TRBJ2-7; 8 positions match TRBD2. The V and J ends lost 4 bases and 6 bases, in that order; junction bases with no gene match: 5. CDR3 size: 13 residues. Germline V gene sequence: CDR1 SGHTA, CDR2 FQGNSA. CDR3 protein: CASSSSGGREQYF. The DNA for the CDR3 is TGTGCCAGCAGCTCCTCGGGAGGGCGCGAGCAGTACTTC.

V is TRBV5-1 and J is TRBJ2-3; a weak D match, TRBD1 (5 bases). Germline loops: CDR1 SGHRS, CDR2 YFSETQ. Between the trimmed V and J ends, which lost 3 bases and 3 bases, there was a span of 11 bases. This CDR3 contains 14 residues. The CDR3, as DNA: TGCGCCAGCAGCTCCAGGGAAGGTACAGATACGCAGTATTTT. Amino acid sequence: CASSSREGTDTQYF.

V is TRBV28 and J is TRBJ1-2; 10 nucleotides match TRBD1. Germline assignment: CDR1 MDHEN and CDR2 SYDVKM. Trimming took 4 bases from V and 7 from J; bases not matched to a gene: 9. The CDR3 has 15 residues. This chain's CDR3 is CASSSKDRGLFGYTF. CDR3 sequence (DNA): TGTGCCAGCAGTTCTAAAGACAGGGGGCTCTTTGGCTACACCTTC.

The chain links TRBV7-2 to TRBJ1-5; D possibly corresponds to TRBD1 (5 bases). The V gene lost 1 base and the J gene lost 2 bases, with 6 bases spanning the gap. This CDR3 comprises 14 residues. Germline assignment: CDR1 SGHTA and CDR2 FQGNSA. CDR3 bases: TGTGCCAGCAGCTTAGGCAGGGGCAATCAGCCCCAGCATTTT. Its translation: CASSLGRGNQPQHF.

The V gene is TRBV3-1 (or the pseudogene TRBV3-2), the J gene TRBJ1-2, with a possible D match to TRBD1 (6 bases). The germline V gene encodes CDR1 LGHDT and CDR2 YNNKEL (reference sequence). The CDR3 contains 15 residues. The V end lost 4 bases, the J end lost 0 bases, and 12 bases lay between the germline ends. CDR3 protein: CASSRRTATNYGYTF. The CDR3 DNA is TGTGCCAGCAGCCGTCGGACAGCAACTAACTATGGCTACACCTTC.

The rearrangement uses TRBV7-9 and TRBJ2-7; the D gene is possibly TRBD2 (5 bases). The CDR3 has 13 amino acids. The germline V gene has CDR1 SEHNR and CDR2 FQNEAQ (reference sequence). V shed 2 bases and J shed 5 bases, with 10 bases lying between them. The CDR3 is CASSLKGSDEQYF. The DNA for the CDR3 is TGTGCCAGCAGCTTAAAAGGGAGTGACGAGCAGTACTTC.

This clone was detected once. This chain connects TRBV19 to TRBJ2-3; 9 nucleotides match TRBD1. This CDR3 spans 17 amino acids. V lost 5 bases to trimming and J lost 0 bases; unmatched junction nucleotides: 9. Germline CDR1 LNHDA, CDR2 SQIVND (reference sequence). The CDR3 loop is CASSDGTGHSSTDTQYF. CDR3 bases: TGTGCCAGTAGTGACGGGACAGGGCACTCTAGCACAGATACGCAGTATTTT.

This chain links TRBV6-2 or TRBV6-3 with TRBJ1-5; no definite D call. Germline values: CDR1 MNHEY, CDR2 SVGEGT. The CDR3 is 14 residues long. Between the trimmed V and J ends, which lost 6 bases and 0 bases, there was a span of 9 bases. CDR3 in DNA: TGTGCCAGCAGCCTCACAGATAGCAATCAGCCCCAGCATTTT. Translating gives CASSLTDSNQPQHF.

The chain recombines TRBV9 with TRBJ2-4; no clear D. The V and J ends lost 4 bases and 3 bases respectively, with 17 bases between them. The CDR3 spans 16 residues. Per germline, CDR1 SGDLS and CDR2 YYNGEE. CDR3 residues: CASSPPSSMVKNIQYF. The CDR3 DNA reads as TGTGCCAGCAGCCCCCCTTCTAGTATGGTCAAAAACATTCAGTACTTC.

The table lists this clone with many counts. The J gene is TRBJ2-7, the V gene TRBV19; 10 bases are a match to TRBD1. This CDR3 has 15 amino acids. Looked up from germline, CDR1 is LNHDA and CDR2 is SQIVND (reference sequence). After removal of 4 bases from V and 6 bases from J, the junction contained 9 bases not matched to a gene. CDR3 sequence: CASSRQGASLGEQYF. DNA of the CDR3: TGTGCCAGTAGTAGACAGGGGGCATCCTTGGGCGAGCAGTACTTC.

The V call is TRBV28, the J call TRBJ1-4, with TRBD1 identical over 8 bases. Unmatched junction bases numbered 5, after V lost 6 bases and J lost 5 bases. Germline V gives CDR1 MDHEN, CDR2 SYDVKM. This CDR3 contains 14 residues. Here the CDR3 reads CASSVQGGNEKLFF. CDR3 DNA: TGTGCCAGCAGCGTACAGGGGGGGAATGAAAAACTGTTTTTT.

This sequence joins TRBV28 and TRBJ1-6; 7 bases line up with TRBD1. The CDR3 loop spans 15 amino acids. From germline, CDR1 is MDHEN and CDR2 SYDVKM. The V gene end was trimmed by 6 bases and the J gene end by 5 bases; junction bases not matched to a gene: 7. This CDR3 is CASSLPDRDNSPLHF. The CDR3 DNA reads as TGTGCCAGCAGCTTACCTGACAGGGATAATTCACCCCTCCACTTT.

This chain links TRBV6-5 with TRBJ1-4; D call uncertain. Trimming took 11 bases from V and 2 from J, leaving 9 bases between them. CDR3 length equals 12 residues. Germline CDR1 is MNHEY and CDR2 is SVGAGI. CDR3 in amino acids: CAAAWTNEKLFF. CDR3 DNA sequence: TGTGCCGCAGCGTGGACTAATGAAAAACTGTTTTTT.

The genes are TRBV11-2 and TRBJ1-1; D is perhaps TRBD1 (5 bases). Germline V gives CDR1 SGHAT, CDR2 FQNNGV. V shed 1 base and J shed 5 bases, with 11 bases lying between them. The length of the CDR3 is 14 residues. Here the CDR3 reads CASSLAEGRTEAFF. DNA for the CDR3: TGTGCCAGCAGCTTAGCGGAGGGGAGGACTGAAGCTTTCTTT.

This chain connects TRBV3-1 (or the pseudogene TRBV3-2) to TRBJ2-7; no definite D call. The germline gives CDR1 LGHDT, CDR2 YNNKEL (reference sequence). V lost 6 bases and J 5 bases, leaving 14 bases between the germline ends. CDR3 size: 13 residues. CDR3: CASSSPPVDEQYF. DNA for the CDR3: TGTGCCAGCAGTTCCCCTCCTGTAGACGAGCAGTACTTC.

The chain combines TRBV18 with TRBJ2-1; perhaps TRBD2 as D (6 bases). V lost 0 bases, J lost 0 bases, and 12 bases lay in between. CDR1 is KGHSH, CDR2 LQKENI, per germline. The CDR3 totals 17 residues. CDR3 DNA: TGTGCCAGCTCACCACCCTATAGCGGTAGCTCCTACAATGAGCAGTTCTTC. This codes for CASSPPYSGSSYNEQFF.

The rearrangement uses TRBV15 and TRBJ2-1; D may be TRBD1 (7 bases). The V end lost 3 bases, the J end lost 15 bases, and 24 bases lay between the germline ends. Germline V lookup: CDR1 LNHNV, CDR2 YYDKDF (reference sequence). This CDR3 comprises 15 residues. The CDR3 region has the DNA TGTGCCACCAGCAGGGGGACAGCGGGCCCTCTGCGGACGTTCTTC. As protein: CATSRGTAGPLRTFF.

The chain links TRBV3-1 (or the pseudogene TRBV3-2) to TRBJ1-1; no clear D gene. With 1 base removed from V and 8 bases from J, the gap between germline ends came to 8 bases. The CDR3 consists of 12 residues. The V gene's germline CDR1 is LGHDT and CDR2 YNNKEL (reference sequence). In DNA, the CDR3 is TGTGCCAGCAGCCAAGCTGCGGGGGAAGCTTTCTTT. Its protein product is CASSQAAGEAFF.

This clone occurred a few times. The chain employs TRBV7-9 and TRBJ2-5, with 8 bases that match TRBD1. The CDR3 length is 14 residues. Germline lookup yields CDR1 SEHNR and CDR2 FQNEAQ (reference sequence). Trimming removed 6 bases from V and 3 bases from J; junction bases left unmatched: 6. The CDR3, as DNA: TGTGCCAGCAGTAAACAACAGGGGGAAGAGACCCAGTACTTC. The encoded protein is CASSKQQGEETQYF.

This chain uses TRBV12-5 with TRBJ1-1, with 7 bases that match TRBD1. CDR3 length: 15 amino acids. J gave up 4 bases and V 0 bases, and 5 bases lay outside the gene matches. Germline loops: CDR1 LGHNT, CDR2 FRNRAP. The CDR3 loop is CASGLVRGGFTEAFF. CDR3 nucleotide sequence: TGTGCTAGTGGTTTGGTACGAGGGGGCTTCACTGAAGCTTTCTTT. Complete variable domain (other parts from reference TRBV12-5 and TRBJ1-1): DARVTQTPRHKVTEMGQEVTMRCQPILGHNTVFWYRQTMMQGLELLAYFRNRAPLDDSGMPKDRFSAEMPDATLATLKIQPSEPRDSAVYFCASGLVRGGFTEAFFGQGTRLTVV.

This clone was seen a handful of times. The V gene is TRBV10-3, the J gene TRBJ1-2; 8 bases map to TRBD1. This CDR3 spans 15 amino acids. CDR1 is ENHRY, CDR2 SYGVKD, per germline. The V gene end was trimmed by 4 bases and the J gene end by 0 bases; junction bases not matched to a gene: 4. The CDR3 DNA follows: TGTGCCATCAGTGTAGGACAGGGCGCTAACTATGGCTACACCTTC. It codes for CAISVGQGANYGYTF.

The chain has TRBV12-3 or TRBV12-4 and TRBJ2-3; weak D call: TRBD2 (6 bases). The CDR3 has 13 residues. V was trimmed by 3 bases and J by 6 bases, leaving 10 bases between them. The CDR3 here is CASSFGGADTQYF. CDR3 DNA sequence: TGTGCCAGCAGTTTTGGCGGGGCCGATACGCAGTATTTT.